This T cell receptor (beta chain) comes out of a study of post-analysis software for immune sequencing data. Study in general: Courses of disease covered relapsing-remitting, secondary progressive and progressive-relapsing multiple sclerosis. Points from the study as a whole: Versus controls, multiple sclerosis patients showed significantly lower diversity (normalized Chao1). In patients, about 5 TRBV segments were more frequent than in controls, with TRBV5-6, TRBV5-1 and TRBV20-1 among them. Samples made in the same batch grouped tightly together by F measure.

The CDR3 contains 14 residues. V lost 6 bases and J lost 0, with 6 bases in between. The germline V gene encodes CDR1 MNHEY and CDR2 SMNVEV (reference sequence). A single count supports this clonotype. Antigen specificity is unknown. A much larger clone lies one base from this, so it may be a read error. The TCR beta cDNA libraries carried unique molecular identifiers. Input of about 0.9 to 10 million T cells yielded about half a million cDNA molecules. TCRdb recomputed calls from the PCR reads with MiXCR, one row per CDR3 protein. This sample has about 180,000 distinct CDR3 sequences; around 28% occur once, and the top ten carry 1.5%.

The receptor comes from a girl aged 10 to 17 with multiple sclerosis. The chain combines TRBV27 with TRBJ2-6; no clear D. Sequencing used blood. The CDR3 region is CASRFSSGANVLTF. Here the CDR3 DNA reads TGTGCCAGCAGGTTCAGCTCTGGGGCCAACGTCCTGACTTTC.